This T cell receptor beta chain originates from a study of neurological immune-mediated disorders. Notes on the study in general: One related-CDR3 cluster, which may be a signature, held the repertoires of 18 of 34 multiple sclerosis patients after phylogenetic grouping. None of the features examined (clinical or MRI) was associated with the multiple sclerosis repertoire cluster.

In this sample, this clonotype turned up many times. Its cognate antigen is unknown. The team produced cDNA through 5'RACE using 10-nucleotide random UMIs. A single record per CDR3 protein comes from TCRdb applying MiXCR to the 5' RACE reads. Here the sample spans about 33,000 distinct CDR3 sequences, about 1.6% being singletons. Trimming took off 7 bases at V and 16 bases at J, with 20 bases between the two ends. CDR3 length: 13 residues. This sequence was found in a woman under 40 with multiple sclerosis. Sequencing input: PBMCs. The chain employs TRBV12-3 or TRBV12-4 and TRBJ1-6; perhaps TRBD1 as D (5 bases). DNA for the CDR3: TGTGCCAGCACCAATCCTGGGGTTAACAGGCTCCACTTT. It encodes CASTNPGVNRLHF.